Sequencing of this T cell receptor (beta chain) was carried out in a study of T-cell reconstitution after alpha-beta-depleted transplantation in children. Study observations and caveats: A year had passed since transplant, and T-cell counts and diversity by then came mostly from newly produced T cells.

Unique molecular identifiers were used to barcode this TCRbeta library. MiXCR, run by TCRdb on the PCR reads, gives a single entry per CDR3 protein. The profile shows 140,000 to 150,000 distinct CDR3 sequences, 8.8% of them singletons. This clonotype was found many times. Its antigen is undetermined. The CDR3 is made up of 15 amino acids. V was shortened by 5 bases and J by 5 bases, with 19 bases between the two germline ends. Sequenced here: PBMCs, mostly from graft donor cells, sampled 180 days after TCRalphabeta/CD19-depleted stem cell transplant. This sequence was found in a female patient between 2 and 15 years old who had a stem cell transplant for congenital amegakaryocytic thrombocytopenia, so the T cells may come from the graft donor. The J gene is TRBJ2-7, the V gene TRBV12-3 or TRBV12-4; D tentatively fits TRBD1 or TRBD2 (5 bases each). The CDR3 nucleotides are TGTGCCAGCAGTCCCCCCGGGGCGATGAACGACGAGCAGTACTTC. Its translation is CASSPPGAMNDEQYF.